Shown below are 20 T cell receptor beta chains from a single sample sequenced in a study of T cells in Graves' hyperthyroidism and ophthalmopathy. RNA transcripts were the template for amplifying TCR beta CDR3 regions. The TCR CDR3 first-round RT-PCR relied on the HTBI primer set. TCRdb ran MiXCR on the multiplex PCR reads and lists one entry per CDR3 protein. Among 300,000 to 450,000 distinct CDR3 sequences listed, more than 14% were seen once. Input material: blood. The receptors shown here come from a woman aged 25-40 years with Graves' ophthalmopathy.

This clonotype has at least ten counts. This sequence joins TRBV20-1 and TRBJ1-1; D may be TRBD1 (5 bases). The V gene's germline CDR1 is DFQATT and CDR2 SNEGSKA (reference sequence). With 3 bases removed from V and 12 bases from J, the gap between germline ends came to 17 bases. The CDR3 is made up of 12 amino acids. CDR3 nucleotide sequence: TGCAGTGCTAGGGATATGACGGGGGGAACTTTCTTT. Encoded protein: CSARDMTGGTFF.

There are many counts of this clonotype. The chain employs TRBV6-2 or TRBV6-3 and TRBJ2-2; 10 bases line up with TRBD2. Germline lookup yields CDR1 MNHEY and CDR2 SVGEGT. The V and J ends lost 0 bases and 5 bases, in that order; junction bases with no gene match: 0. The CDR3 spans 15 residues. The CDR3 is CASSYSTSGTGELFF. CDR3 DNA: TGTGCCAGCAGTTACTCGACTAGCGGGACCGGGGAGCTGTTTTTT.

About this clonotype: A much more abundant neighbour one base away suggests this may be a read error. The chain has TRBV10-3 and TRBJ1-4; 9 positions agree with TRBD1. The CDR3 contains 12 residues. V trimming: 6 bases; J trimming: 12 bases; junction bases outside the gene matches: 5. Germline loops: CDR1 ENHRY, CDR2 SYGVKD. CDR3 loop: CAISGGTGQLFF. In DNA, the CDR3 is TGTGCCATCAGCGGCGGGACAGGGCAACTGTTTTTT.

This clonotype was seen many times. The DNA for the CDR3 is TGTGCCAGCAGTTCTTATAGAGCTAACTATGGCTACACCTTC. Protein product: CASSSYRANYGYTF. The chain carries TRBV27 and TRBJ1-2, with unresolved D. V was shortened by 4 bases and J by 0 bases, with 9 bases between the two germline ends. CDR3 length: 14 residues. Germline CDR1 reads MNHEY; CDR2 reads SMNVEV (reference sequence).

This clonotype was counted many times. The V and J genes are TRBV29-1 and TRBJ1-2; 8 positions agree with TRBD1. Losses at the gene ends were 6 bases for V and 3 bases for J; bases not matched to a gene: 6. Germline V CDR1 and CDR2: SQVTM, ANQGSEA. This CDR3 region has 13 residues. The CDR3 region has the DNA TGCAGCGTCGGACCGGGACAGGACTATGGCTACACCTTC. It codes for CSVGPGQDYGYTF.

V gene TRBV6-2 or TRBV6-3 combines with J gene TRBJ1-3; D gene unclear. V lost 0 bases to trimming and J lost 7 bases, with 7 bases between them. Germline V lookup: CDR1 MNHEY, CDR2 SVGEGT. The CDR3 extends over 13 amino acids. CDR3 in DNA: TGTGCCAGCAGTTACTCGAATAGTAACACCATATATTTT. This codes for CASSYSNSNTIYF.

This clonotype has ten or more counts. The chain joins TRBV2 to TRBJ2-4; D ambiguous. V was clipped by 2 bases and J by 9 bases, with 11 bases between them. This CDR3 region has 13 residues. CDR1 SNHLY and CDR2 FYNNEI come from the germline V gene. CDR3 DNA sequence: TGTGCCAGCAGTGAATTTCCGCGGAGCATTCAGTACTTC. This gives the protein CASSEFPRSIQYF.

CDR3 coding DNA: TGTGCCAGCAGTCCTCTATCGGGGGCTGGGGAGACCCAGTACTTC. It is translated as CASSPLSGAGETQYF. The rearrangement uses TRBV27 and TRBJ2-5, with D perhaps assigned TRBD1 or TRBD2 (6 bases each). Deletions cut 5 bases from V and 5 bases from J, with 18 bases between. Germline CDR1 and CDR2: MNHEY and SMNVEV (reference sequence). CDR3 length: 15 residues.

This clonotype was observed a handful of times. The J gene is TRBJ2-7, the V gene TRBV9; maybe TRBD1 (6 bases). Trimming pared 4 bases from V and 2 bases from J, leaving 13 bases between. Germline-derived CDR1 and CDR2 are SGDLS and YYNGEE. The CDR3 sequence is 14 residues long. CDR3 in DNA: TGTGCCAGCAGCCCCCGACAGGACCCCTACGAGCAGTACTTC. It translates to CASSPRQDPYEQYF.

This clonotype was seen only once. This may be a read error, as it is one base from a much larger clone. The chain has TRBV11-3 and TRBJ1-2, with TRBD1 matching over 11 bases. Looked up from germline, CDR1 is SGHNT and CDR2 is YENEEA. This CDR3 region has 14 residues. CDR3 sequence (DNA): TGTGCCAGCAGCACGGGACAGGGGGGGTATGGCTGCACCTTC. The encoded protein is CASSTGQGGYGCTF.

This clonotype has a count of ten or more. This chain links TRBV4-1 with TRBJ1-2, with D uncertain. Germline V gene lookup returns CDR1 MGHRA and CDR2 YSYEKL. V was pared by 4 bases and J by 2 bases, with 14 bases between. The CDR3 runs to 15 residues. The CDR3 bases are TGCGCCAGCAGCCTAGACCGAACAGTGAACTATGGCTACACCTTC. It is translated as CASSLDRTVNYGYTF.

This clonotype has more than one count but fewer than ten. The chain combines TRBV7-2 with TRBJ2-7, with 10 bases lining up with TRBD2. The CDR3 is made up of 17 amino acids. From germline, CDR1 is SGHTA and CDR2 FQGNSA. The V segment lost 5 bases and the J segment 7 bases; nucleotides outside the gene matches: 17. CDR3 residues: CASSKTASGGASGEQYF. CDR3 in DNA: TGTGCCAGCAGCAAGACGGCTAGCGGGGGCGCATCGGGGGAGCAGTACTTC.

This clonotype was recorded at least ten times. In nucleotides, the CDR3 is TGTGCCAGCGCCGCAGGAGACAGCACAGATACGCAGTATTTT. Translated: CASAAGDSTDTQYF. This rearrangement joins TRBV18 to TRBJ2-3; D remains ambiguous. Trimming pared 8 bases from V and 0 bases from J, leaving 12 bases between. Germline assignment: CDR1 KGHSH and CDR2 LQKENI. The CDR3 runs 14 residues. The whole variable domain, remainder taken from reference TRBV18 and TRBJ2-3, is NAGVMQNPRHLVRRRGQEARLRCSPMKGHSHVYWYRQLPEEGLKFMVYLQKENIIDESGMPKERFSAEFPKEGPSILRIQQVVRGDSAAYFCASAAGDSTDTQYFGPGTRLTVL.

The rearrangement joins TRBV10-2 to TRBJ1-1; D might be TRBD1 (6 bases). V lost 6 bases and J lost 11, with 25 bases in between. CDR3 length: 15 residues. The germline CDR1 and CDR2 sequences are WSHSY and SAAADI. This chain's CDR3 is CASRASGATGDEAFF. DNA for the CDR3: TGCGCCAGCAGGGCCTCAGGGGCAACTGGAGATGAGGCTTTCTTT.

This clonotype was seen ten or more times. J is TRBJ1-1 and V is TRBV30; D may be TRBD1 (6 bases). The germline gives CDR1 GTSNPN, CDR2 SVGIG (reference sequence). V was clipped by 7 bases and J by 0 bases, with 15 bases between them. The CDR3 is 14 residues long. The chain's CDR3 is CAYGGGTLNTEAFF. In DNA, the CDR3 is TGTGCCTATGGGGGCGGAACCTTGAACACTGAAGCTTTCTTT.

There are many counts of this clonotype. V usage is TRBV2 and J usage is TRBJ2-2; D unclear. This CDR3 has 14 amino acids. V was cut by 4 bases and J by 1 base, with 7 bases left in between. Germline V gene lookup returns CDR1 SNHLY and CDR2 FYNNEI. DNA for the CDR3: TGTGCCAGCAGTGTTGAGCGGAACACCGGGGAGCTGTTTTTT. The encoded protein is CASSVERNTGELFF. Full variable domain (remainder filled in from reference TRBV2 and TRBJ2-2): EPEVTQTPSHQVTQMGQEVILRCVPISNHLYFYWYRQILGQKVEFLVSFYNNEISEKSEIFDDQFSVERPDGSNFTLKIRSTKLEDSAMYFCASSVERNTGELFFGEGSRLTVL.

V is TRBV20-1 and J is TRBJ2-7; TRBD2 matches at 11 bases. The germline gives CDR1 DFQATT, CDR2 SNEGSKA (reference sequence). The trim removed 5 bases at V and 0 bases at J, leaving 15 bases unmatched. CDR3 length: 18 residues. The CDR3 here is CSAGTGTSGLQSSYEQYF. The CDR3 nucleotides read TGCAGTGCTGGGACCGGGACTAGCGGCCTACAAAGCTCCTACGAGCAGTACTTC.

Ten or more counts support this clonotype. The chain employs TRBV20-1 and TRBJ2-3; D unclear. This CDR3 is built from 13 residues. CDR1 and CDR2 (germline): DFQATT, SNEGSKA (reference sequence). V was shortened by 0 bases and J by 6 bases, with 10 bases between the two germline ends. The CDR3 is CSARDPPSDTQYF. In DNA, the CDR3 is TGCAGTGCTAGAGATCCCCCCTCCGATACGCAGTATTTT.

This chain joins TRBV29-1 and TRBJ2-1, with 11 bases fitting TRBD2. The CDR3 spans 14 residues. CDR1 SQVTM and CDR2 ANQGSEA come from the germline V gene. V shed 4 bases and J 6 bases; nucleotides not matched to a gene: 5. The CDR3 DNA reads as TGCAGCGTTGGCGTGACTAGCGGGATCAATGAGCAGTTCTTC. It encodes CSVGVTSGINEQFF.

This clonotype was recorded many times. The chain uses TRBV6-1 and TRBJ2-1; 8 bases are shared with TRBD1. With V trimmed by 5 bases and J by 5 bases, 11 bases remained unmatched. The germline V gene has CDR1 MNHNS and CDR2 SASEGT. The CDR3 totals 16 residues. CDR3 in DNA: TGTGCCAGCAGTCCCCGGACAGGGTTCCTGAACAATGAGCAGTTCTTC. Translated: CASSPRTGFLNNEQFF.